This record covers a single T cell receptor beta chain. Its target is unknown. Reverse transcription of all isolated RNA meant that expressed TCRB transcripts were sequenced. Assay: immunoSEQ multiplex PCR; the TCRdb copy retains only in-frame clones and omits some. The sample lists some 640,000 clones; roughly 13% were seen once. This sample is drawn from a study of beta chain features in type 1 diabetes. For the study at large: Age and gender were similar between patients and healthy donors, as were cell yields.

Whole-study findings and limits: TCRB CDR3s from Type 1 diabetes patients were moderately but significantly shorter in all four CD4+ subsets.

Material: naive CD4+ T cells from blood. The TCR comes from a man aged 18 to 30 with type 1 diabetes.

CDR3 sequence: CASSQGHRGHTLSSYNSPLHF. The CDR3 DNA sequence: TGTGCCAGCAGCCAAGGCCACAGGGGGCATACCCTTAGCTCCTATAATTCACCCCTCCACTTT. The chain has TRBV4-2 and TRBJ1-6; the match to TRBD1 covers 9 bases. The CDR3 covers 21 residues. CDR1 is LGHNA, CDR2 YNFKEQ, per germline. Trimming took 1 base from V and 0 from J; bases not matched to a gene: 13.